The rows below give T cell receptor beta chains drawn from one sample of a study of regulatory T cells in long-lasting Graves disease. TCRdb analysed the multiplex PCR reads with MiXCR anew, one entry per CDR3 protein. The table lists around 450,000 distinct CDR3 sequences, around 16% of them singletons. These sequences were also reported in another study, on T cells in Graves' hyperthyroidism and ophthalmopathy.

This specimen consisted of peripheral blood mononuclear cells (PBMCs), obtained at new diagnosis, from a patient treated with antithyroid drugs. The receptors were sampled from a man between 40 and 49 years old with Graves disease. Each CDR3 is given with its conserved first and last residue. D genes are given only for firm matches. Not all rows give a size; the values are once, few, many and, for expanded clones, a class.

D gene	clone size	V gene	J gene	CDR3 DNA	CDR3 protein
NA	once	TRBV18	TRBJ2-5	TGTGCCAGCTCACTGGGACTTCAAGAGACCCAGCACTTC	CASSLGLQETQHF
TRBD1	many	TRBV3-1	TRBJ2-1	TGTGCCAGCAGCCAACCCGCCGGGACAGGGTTTGGTGAGCAGTTCTTC	CASSQPAGTGFGEQFF
NA	few	TRBV27	TRBJ1-4	TGTGCCAGCAGTTTCCGACGAGGGGGTGCTAATGAAAAACTGTTTTTT	CASSFRRGGANEKLFF
TRBD2	many	TRBV7-6	TRBJ2-2	TGTGCCAGCAGCTTCTTTGACCTAGGACTAGCTGGCACCGGGGAGCTGTTTTTT	CASSFFDLGLAGTGELFF
TRBD2	many	TRBV20-1	TRBJ2-7	TGCAGTGCTAGAGGGCTAGCGGTCCCCTACGAGCAGTACTTC	CSARGLAVPYEQYF
TRBD2	many	TRBV7-2	TRBJ2-1	TGTGCCAGCAGACAAGAGCGGGAGAGCGTGAATGAGCAGTTCTTC	CASRQERESVNEQFF
TRBD2	few	TRBV7-9	TRBJ2-2	TGTGCCAGCGGACTAGCGGGAGGGTCCGGGGAGCTGTTTTTT	CASGLAGGSGELFF
NA	many	TRBV11-3	TRBJ2-1	TGTGCCAGCAGCTCTACCAAGGACCTCATCAATGAGCAGTTCTTC	CASSSTKDLINEQFF
NA	NA	TRBV29-1	TRBJ2-7	TGCAGCGCCGGGGGGGGACAGTCCTACGAGCAGTACTTC	CSAGGGQSYEQYF
NA	few	TRBV12-3/TRBV12-4	TRBJ1-5	TGTGCCAGCGCCAGGCTTAATAGCAATCAGCCCCAGCATTTT	CASARLNSNQPQHF
TRBD2	few	TRBV18	TRBJ2-3	TGTGCCAGCTCACCCCCCGCGGGAGACTGGGATACGCAGTATTTT	CASSPPAGDWDTQYF
NA	many	TRBV7-8	TRBJ2-1	TGTGCCAGCAGCTTTGGAGGTTCGGGTGAGCAGTTCTTC	CASSFGGSGEQFF
TRBD1	many	TRBV2	TRBJ1-2	TGTGCCAGCAGTGTTCTCCAGGGGGATGGTGGCTACACCTTC	CASSVLQGDGGYTF
TRBD2	many	TRBV20-1	TRBJ2-3	TGCAGTGCTAGAGATGGTGGACTAGCGGGAGTGATAGATACGCAGTATTTT	CSARDGGLAGVIDTQYF
TRBD2	NA	TRBV24-1	TRBJ2-1	TGTGCCACCAGTGACTTAGGACTAGCGGGAGAGCAGTTCTTC	CATSDLGLAGEQFF
NA	few	TRBV5-1	TRBJ2-2	TGCGCCAGCAGCTTGGCGGGGGCAGGCGGGGAGCTGTTTTTT	CASSLAGAGGELFF
NA	many	TRBV28	TRBJ2-7	TGTGCCAGCAGTTTATTAGGCAGGCAAAGCTCCTACGAGCAGTACTTC	CASSLLGRQSSYEQYF
NA	many	TRBV11-3	TRBJ2-2	TGTGCCAGCAGCCAGGGACGGACCGCCGGGGAGCTGTTTTTT	CASSQGRTAGELFF
TRBD1	many	TRBV27	TRBJ2-7	TGTGCCAGCAGGGGGGCGGCAGGGGGTAAGTACGAGCAGTACTTC	CASRGAAGGKYEQYF
TRBD2	NA	TRBV9	TRBJ2-7	TGTGCCAGCAGCCCCCGAGGGAGGGGCGAGCAGTACTTC	CASSPRGRGEQYF
NA	NA	TRBV14	TRBJ1-1	TGTGCCAGCAGCAAACGAAGCGGGATGAACACTGAAGCTTTCTTT	CASSKRSGMNTEAFF
NA	few	TRBV3-1	TRBJ2-7	TGTGCCAGCAGCTTAGACACACGCGAGCAGTACTTC	CASSLDTREQYF
NA	NA	TRBV7-8	TRBJ1-2	TGTGCCAGCAGCAGTCATCCAAATAACTATGGCTACACCTTC	CASSSHPNNYGYTF
NA	NA	TRBV6-2/TRBV6-3	TRBJ2-4	TGTGCCAGCAGGTCCAAAAACATTCAGTACTTC	CASRSKNIQYF
TRBD2	many	TRBV6-1	TRBJ2-7	TGTGCCAGCAGTGACACAATAGCGGGATACGAGCAGTACTTC	CASSDTIAGYEQYF
TRBD2	few	TRBV6-1	TRBJ2-5	TGTGCCAGCAGCGCCGTCGGGGGGGAGACCCAGTACTTC	CASSAVGGETQYF
NA	few	TRBV7-9	TRBJ1-4	TGTGCCAGCAGCTTTCTCCCGGCAACTAATGAAAAACTGTTTTTT	CASSFLPATNEKLFF
NA	NA	TRBV9	TRBJ1-1	TGTGCCAGCAGCGTTAAAATGAACACTGAAGCTTTCTTT	CASSVKMNTEAFF
TRBD2	NA	TRBV6-2/TRBV6-3	TRBJ2-7	TGTGCCAGCAGGTACTGGGGAGCGGGAGGGCCAGACGAGCAGTACTTC	CASRYWGAGGPDEQYF
NA	NA	TRBV4-1	TRBJ2-2	TGCGCCAGCAGATACAGGGACGCGAACACCGGGGAGCTGTTTTTT	CASRYRDANTGELFF
NA	NA	TRBV6-2/TRBV6-3	TRBJ2-7	TGTGCCAGCAGTGGGGGGGGCAGAACCTACGGGCAGTACTTC	CASSGGGRTYGQYF
NA	many	TRBV28	TRBJ1-6	TGTGCCAGCAGAATGTCTAGGACCTATAATTCACCCCTCCACTTT	CASRMSRTYNSPLHF